The clone carrying this TCR beta chain was observed at least ten times. What it binds is unknown. The data are from a study of T cells after yellow fever vaccination. Study-level findings and limits: Peak timing came faster in the weaker secondary response, day 5 versus 15. Boosting was followed by the reappearance of most primary-vaccination clones (96% CD4, 85% to 90% CD8).

Researchers made TCR cDNA using 5'RACE template switching, and this step added a universal primer site and UMIs. MiXCR was run by TCRdb on the 5' RACE reads, yielding one entry per CDR3 protein. The table includes 350,000 to 450,000 distinct CDR3 sequences, approximately 5.7% detected once. Germline CDR1 ENHRY, CDR2 SYGVKD. V was clipped by 10 bases and J by 3 bases; unmatched bases: 13. CDR3 length equals 15 residues. This specimen consisted of PBMCs, obtained 5 days after the yellow fever booster vaccination. The chain employs TRBV10-3 and TRBJ2-7; 9 bases line up with TRBD2. The TCR sequence derives from a man aged 25 to 45 who received the YFV17D yellow fever vaccine. DNA for the CDR3: TGTGCCACGTCACCTACGGGACTAGCTGACTACGAGCAGTACTTC. Protein sequence: CATSPTGLADYEQYF.